This T cell receptor beta chain is from a study of shared clonotypes between healthy human individuals. There are 14 residues in the CDR3. Per germline, CDR1 MDHEN and CDR2 SYDVKM. The donor population consisted of healthy HIV-negative adults with no recent acute infections or vaccinations. The study ran the assay at deep level. TCRdb's copy holds only in-frame clones and misses some; the assay was immunoSEQ multiplex PCR. In the table there are about 460,000 clones, about 74% of which are singletons. The chain links TRBV28 to TRBJ2-5, with 12 nucleotides matching TRBD1. The end of the DNA fits TRBJ2-7 better, so the J call may be wrong. Specimen: PBMCs. This receptor was identified in a woman in her thirties or forties in good health. Some clones in this sample may be carry-over from other donors' samples. The CDR3 DNA reads TGTGCCAGCAGGGGGGGACAGGGGGCCCACGAGCAGTACTTC. Translating gives CASRGGQGAHEQYF.